This TCR beta chain derives from a study of blood T cell repertoires in COVID-19. Study-wide background: The United States, Italy and Spain supplied acute and convalescent COVID-19 samples. T cells, B-cell-depleted T cells, or PBMCs provided the cDNA or gDNA that served as material.

The CDR3 sequence is 16 residues long. Trimming took off 0 bases at V and 1 base at J, with 10 bases between the two ends. Germline lookup yields CDR1 MNHEY and CDR2 SMNVEV (reference sequence). Assay: immunoSEQ multiplex PCR; the TCRdb copy retains only in-frame clones and omits some. The data show 130,000 to 150,000 clones, with 81% seen just once and approximately 8.4% held by the top ten. The gene calls are TRBV27 and TRBJ1-5; perhaps TRBD1 as D (6 bases). Sequencing was performed on peripheral blood. This TCR came from a human donor with acute or convalescent COVID-19. The donor label of this sample is uncertain. CDR3 in DNA: TGTGCCAGCAGTTTATCCGGGGGGCTAAGCAATCAGCCCCAGCATTTT. Translated: CASSLSGGLSNQPQHF.